This TCR beta chain was observed in a study of shared clonotypes between healthy human individuals. Clones were sequenced by immunoSEQ multiplex PCR, and TCRdb holds only the in-frame ones, with some missing. The sample lists some 2.4 million clones; approximately 93% were seen once. With 8 bases clipped from V and 5 bases from J, the junction kept 8 bases outside the gene matches. CDR1 and CDR2 from the germline V gene are SEHNR and FQNEAQ (reference sequence). This CDR3 has 14 amino acids. Memory CD4+ cells were the fraction left after CD45RA+ naive selection. Sequences were obtained from naive CD4+ T cells from PBMCs. Subset reported: CD45RA+ positively selected. This clonotype was sampled from a man younger than 35 in good health. Some clones in this sample may be carry-over from other donors' samples. The chain couples TRBV7-9 to TRBJ2-5; 10 bases match TRBD2. The CDR3 DNA reads as TGTGCCAGCGTCTCTAGCGGGAGTTGGGAGACCCAGTACTTC. Protein sequence: CASVSSGSWETQYF.